Listed below are T cell receptor beta chains from one sample, sequenced in a study of blood T cell repertoires in COVID-19. Data came from immunoSEQ multiplex PCR; TCRdb stores just in-frame clones and leaves some out. The sample has roughly 260,000 clones; roughly nine tenths are singletons. The sample consisted of PBMCs or T cells enriched from blood (not recorded which). The receptors originated from a human donor in a cohort exposed to, infected with or recovered from COVID-19 (not recorded which). The donor label of this sample is uncertain. CDR3s leave out the opening cysteine and the closing phenylalanine or tryptophan. Each record gives: CDR3 protein, J gene, clone size, V gene. Clone size is shown for a subset of rows, as once, few, many or a class of expanded clone.

cdr3_aa: ASSSRNWTVLAKNIQY; j_call: TRBJ2-4; clone_size: NA; v_call: TRBV11-2
cdr3_aa: ASSRGISYEQY; j_call: TRBJ2-7; clone_size: NA; v_call: TRBV3-1/TRBV3-2
cdr3_aa: ASSFSLDRRAYEQY; j_call: TRBJ2-7; clone_size: NA; v_call: TRBV27
cdr3_aa: ASSQQPRRLALDEQF; j_call: TRBJ2-1; clone_size: NA; v_call: TRBV4-1
cdr3_aa: ASSFLNSPLH; j_call: TRBJ1-6; clone_size: once; v_call: TRBV7-2
cdr3_aa: ASSPPTQVTQY; j_call: TRBJ2-3; clone_size: NA; v_call: TRBV18
cdr3_aa: ASSWMLGQGAGDYGYT; j_call: TRBJ1-2; clone_size: NA; v_call: TRBV19
cdr3_aa: ASSSAGGLEAF; j_call: TRBJ1-1; clone_size: NA; v_call: TRBV11-3
cdr3_aa: ASSYAGLANEKLF; j_call: TRBJ1-4; clone_size: NA; v_call: TRBV6-5
cdr3_aa: ASSLTGTGTYGYT; j_call: TRBJ1-2; clone_size: NA; v_call: TRBV7-9
cdr3_aa: ASSTRGGNQPQH; j_call: TRBJ1-5; clone_size: NA; v_call: TRBV27
cdr3_aa: ASSSRQGTTEAF; j_call: TRBJ1-1; clone_size: NA; v_call: TRBV7-9
cdr3_aa: ASSFGDRAYGYT; j_call: TRBJ1-2; clone_size: NA; v_call: TRBV7-9
cdr3_aa: ASSILGQITDTQY; j_call: TRBJ2-3; clone_size: NA; v_call: TRBV19
cdr3_aa: ASSRQGSQPQH; j_call: TRBJ1-5; clone_size: NA; v_call: TRBV6-5
cdr3_aa: ASSESRTGQNTEAF; j_call: TRBJ1-1; clone_size: NA; v_call: TRBV10-2
cdr3_aa: AVAKGTGNY; j_call: TRBJ1-2; clone_size: once; v_call: TRBV30
cdr3_aa: ARRIPKLKSHSRVTNEKLF; j_call: TRBJ1-4; clone_size: NA; v_call: TRBV5-3
cdr3_aa: AWTPGQGAGGYT; j_call: TRBJ1-2; clone_size: few; v_call: TRBV30
cdr3_aa: ASSVGAAGRTDTQY; j_call: TRBJ2-3; clone_size: NA; v_call: TRBV9
cdr3_aa: ASSYSGQGARGYT; j_call: TRBJ1-2; clone_size: NA; v_call: TRBV6-5
cdr3_aa: ASSSGTAQETQY; j_call: TRBJ2-5; clone_size: NA; v_call: TRBV7-6
cdr3_aa: ASSPGDSPLH; j_call: TRBJ1-6; clone_size: NA; v_call: TRBV12-5
cdr3_aa: ASSEQLGVTEAF; j_call: TRBJ1-1; clone_size: once; v_call: TRBV6-1
cdr3_aa: AWSPGQEAPYGYT; j_call: TRBJ1-2; clone_size: once; v_call: TRBV30
cdr3_aa: ASSRQERREQY; j_call: TRBJ2-7; clone_size: NA; v_call: TRBV9
cdr3_aa: ASTQGFGYGYT; j_call: TRBJ1-2; clone_size: NA; v_call: TRBV19
cdr3_aa: ASSLFGSQNQPQH; j_call: TRBJ1-5; clone_size: NA; v_call: TRBV27
cdr3_aa: ASSQDHTVNEKLF; j_call: TRBJ1-4; clone_size: NA; v_call: TRBV4-1
cdr3_aa: AWSLGRNEQF; j_call: TRBJ2-1; clone_size: NA; v_call: TRBV30
cdr3_aa: ASSYSPGNNSPLH; j_call: TRBJ1-6; clone_size: NA; v_call: TRBV6-2/TRBV6-3
cdr3_aa: ASSETVGLEAF; j_call: TRBJ1-1; clone_size: NA; v_call: TRBV12-3/TRBV12-4
cdr3_aa: ASSVAVGRSYEQY; j_call: TRBJ2-7; clone_size: NA; v_call: TRBV9
cdr3_aa: ASSTRFNQPQH; j_call: TRBJ1-5; clone_size: few; v_call: TRBV19
cdr3_aa: ASSLGQGASDEQF; j_call: TRBJ2-1; clone_size: NA; v_call: TRBV7-3
cdr3_aa: ASGLVRSFSYNEQF; j_call: TRBJ2-1; clone_size: NA; v_call: TRBV12-5
cdr3_aa: SASAGSGANVLT; j_call: TRBJ2-6; clone_size: NA; v_call: TRBV20-1
cdr3_aa: ASSGQGFLQPQH; j_call: TRBJ1-5; clone_size: NA; v_call: TRBV25-1
cdr3_aa: ASSETGLQTDTQY; j_call: TRBJ2-3; clone_size: NA; v_call: TRBV2
cdr3_aa: ASSHQGAGNTEAF; j_call: TRBJ1-1; clone_size: NA; v_call: TRBV5-4
cdr3_aa: ASSPGPGLSSYEQY; j_call: TRBJ2-7; clone_size: NA; v_call: TRBV3-1/TRBV3-2
cdr3_aa: ASSGGTDTQY; j_call: TRBJ2-3; clone_size: NA; v_call: TRBV7-3
cdr3_aa: ASSPESGAGETQY; j_call: TRBJ2-5; clone_size: NA; v_call: TRBV27
cdr3_aa: ATGPNTGELF; j_call: TRBJ2-2; clone_size: NA; v_call: TRBV24-1
cdr3_aa: ASSQEFGGGPLRAETQY; j_call: TRBJ2-5; clone_size: NA; v_call: TRBV3-1/TRBV3-2
cdr3_aa: ASGQGIPNTEAF; j_call: TRBJ1-1; clone_size: NA; v_call: TRBV3-1/TRBV3-2
cdr3_aa: ASSVAGTGNVNTEAF; j_call: TRBJ1-1; clone_size: once; v_call: TRBV9
cdr3_aa: ASSEEDRGYT; j_call: TRBJ1-2; clone_size: NA; v_call: TRBV6-1
cdr3_aa: ATTPPLAHNLYEQY; j_call: TRBJ2-7; clone_size: NA; v_call: TRBV11-2
cdr3_aa: ASSFWARTDTQY; j_call: TRBJ2-3; clone_size: once; v_call: TRBV27
cdr3_aa: ASSAGQGLEAF; j_call: TRBJ1-1; clone_size: NA; v_call: TRBV7-3